These 30 T cell receptor beta chains came from one sample sequenced in a study of cytomegalovirus exposure and HLA in healthy donors. This PCR relied on a set of 60 Vbeta primers and 13 Jbeta primers. Only in-frame clones appear in the TCRdb table, and some are missing; sequencing was by immunoSEQ multiplex PCR. The sample carries approximately 150,000 clones, roughly three quarters recorded once. The sample consisted of PBMCs. These receptors were obtained from a male donor in good health and CMV-seropositive.

The chain employs TRBV5-4 and TRBJ2-3; 9 bases align to TRBD2. Germline V gene sequence: CDR1 SGHNT, CDR2 YYREEE (reference sequence). The CDR3 is 16 residues long. J lost 11 bases, V lost 0 bases, and 13 bases had no gene match. The CDR3 DNA follows: TGTGCCAGCAGCTTGGAAGTCTCTAGCGGGGATGAGAGGCAGTATTTT. Translating it yields CASSLEVSSGDERQYF.

To note about this clone: At the DNA level, this CDR3 is encoded by other sequences in the same sample as well. The V call is TRBV5-1, the J call TRBJ2-1; no clear D. Germline CDR1 and CDR2: SGHRS and YFSETQ. The length of the CDR3 is 12 residues. The ends were cut back, 0 bases at V and 7 bases at J, with 5 bases in the middle. In nucleotides, the CDR3 is TGCGCCAGCAGCTTGGCCCTGAATGAGCAGTTCTTC. It specifies CASSLALNEQFF.

V usage is TRBV6-5 and J usage is TRBJ2-7; D unclear. Trimming cost V 6 bases and J 0 bases, with 6 bases left between them. CDR3 size: 12 residues. Germline-derived CDR1 and CDR2 are MNHEY and SVGAGI. This chain's CDR3 is CASSPSSYEQYF. In nucleotides, the CDR3 is TGTGCCAGCAGCCCCAGCTCCTACGAGCAGTACTTC.

The chain joins TRBV7-2 to TRBJ2-7; D is ambiguous. The CDR3 is made up of 12 amino acids. Germline lookup yields CDR1 SGHTA and CDR2 FQGNSA. Between the trimmed V and J ends, which lost 4 bases and 3 bases, there was a span of 7 bases. This chain's CDR3 is CASSSLGYEQYF. In DNA, the CDR3 is TGTGCCAGCAGCTCCCTCGGCTACGAGCAGTACTTC.

The rearrangement joins TRBV7-2 to TRBJ1-1; D might be TRBD1 (5 bases). In germline, CDR1 is SGHTA, CDR2 FQGNSA. The CDR3 consists of 13 residues. The germline V and J ends were trimmed by 4 bases and 3 bases, with 9 bases remaining between them. The CDR3 here is CASSSQGYTEAFF. DNA of the CDR3: TGTGCCAGCAGCTCGCAGGGCTACACTGAAGCTTTCTTT.

The rearrangement uses TRBV7-9 and TRBJ2-7; possibly TRBD1 for D (6 bases). V lost 4 bases and J 3 bases, leaving 13 bases between the germline ends. The germline CDR1 and CDR2 sequences are SEHNR and FQNEAQ (reference sequence). The CDR3 has 14 amino acids. The CDR3 nucleotides read TGTGCCAGCAGCTCTACAGGGTATCACTACGAGCAGTACTTC. The encoded protein is CASSSTGYHYEQYF. The full variable domain, with the rest looked up from reference TRBV7-9 and TRBJ2-7, is DTGVSQNPRHKITKRGQNVTFRCDPISEHNRLYWYRQTLGQGPEFLTYFQNEAQLEKSRLLSDRFSAERPKGSFSTLEIQRTEQGDSAMYLCASSSTGYHYEQYFGPGTRLTVT.

The chain employs TRBV23-1 and TRBJ1-1; 9 nucleotides line up with TRBD1. TRBV23-1 is given ORF status, its function remaining uncertain. The V gene end was trimmed by 1 base and the J gene end by 3 bases; junction bases not matched to a gene: 3. The CDR3 has 15 amino acids. The CDR3 spells CASSQLGQGDTEAFF. CDR3 nucleotide sequence: TGCGCCAGCAGTCAATTGGGACAGGGAGACACTGAAGCTTTCTTT.

The chain carries TRBV5-1 and TRBJ2-2, with 7 positions matching TRBD2. Germline values: CDR1 SGHRS, CDR2 YFSETQ. V shed 6 bases and J 5 bases; nucleotides not matched to a gene: 7. This CDR3 is 14 amino acids long. CDR3 sequence: CASTLDGGTGELFF. The CDR3, as DNA: TGCGCCAGCACCCTGGACGGGGGGACCGGGGAGCTGTTTTTT.

The CDR3 loop is CASSPPEGALDGYTF. As DNA, the CDR3 is TGTGCCAGCTCACCACCGGAGGGGGCGTTGGATGGCTACACCTTC. This chain links TRBV18 with TRBJ1-2; 7 bases are shared with TRBD1. The CDR3 extends over 15 amino acids. V lost 0 bases, J lost 6 bases, and 7 bases stayed unmatched. Per germline, CDR1 KGHSH and CDR2 LQKENI.

This chain connects TRBV9 to TRBJ1-2; the match to TRBD1 covers 7 bases. This CDR3 has 15 residues. In germline, CDR1 is SGDLS, CDR2 YYNGEE. V trimming: 3 bases; J trimming: 6 bases; junction bases outside the gene matches: 11. In nucleotides, the CDR3 is TGTGCCAGCAGCGATGGACAGGCCCCACACGATGGCTACACCTTC. Translation gives CASSDGQAPHDGYTF. Full variable domain (outside the CDR3, taken from reference TRBV9 and TRBJ1-2): DSGVTQTPKHLITATGQRVTLRCSPRSGDLSVYWYQQSLDQGLQFLIQYYNGEERAKGNILERFSAQQFPDLHSELNLSSLELGDSALYFCASSDGQAPHDGYTFGSGTRLTVV.

J is TRBJ1-1 and V is TRBV30; TRBD1 matches 8 bases. Germline-derived CDR1 and CDR2 are GTSNPN and SVGIG (reference sequence). V shed 0 bases, J shed 3 bases, and the junction held 6 bases outside the gene matches. This CDR3 spans 15 amino acids. CDR3 nucleotide sequence: TGTGCCTGGAGTGTACCGGACAGGGCTCACACTGAAGCTTTCTTT. Translation gives CAWSVPDRAHTEAFF.

The chain employs TRBV7-9 and TRBJ2-7, with 7 positions matching TRBD1. V was clipped by 4 bases and J by 0 bases; unmatched bases: 6. Per the germline V gene, CDR1 is SEHNR and CDR2 is FQNEAQ (reference sequence). This CDR3 is built from 15 residues. This CDR3 is CASSSPGTASYEQYF. In nucleotides, the CDR3 is TGTGCCAGCAGCTCACCCGGGACAGCCTCCTACGAGCAGTACTTC.

V gene TRBV2 combines with J gene TRBJ1-4, with D hard to call. The CDR3 has 14 amino acids. Trimming pared 1 base from V and 8 bases from J, leaving 11 bases between. CDR1 and CDR2 from the germline V gene are SNHLY and FYNNEI. CDR3 sequence reads: CASSEGGVREKLFF. CDR3 coding DNA: TGTGCCAGCAGTGAAGGCGGGGTCCGGGAAAAACTGTTTTTT.

This clone was observed a single time. The V and J genes are TRBV7-9 and TRBJ2-5; TRBD2 matches at 7 bases. J gave up 4 bases and V 5 bases, and 7 bases lay outside the gene matches. The germline V gene encodes CDR1 SEHNR and CDR2 FQNEAQ (reference sequence). There are 14 residues in the CDR3. The CDR3 spells CASSPRGGGETQYF. CDR3 DNA: TGTGCCAGCAGCCCTAGGGGCGGGGGAGAGACCCAGTACTTC.

The chain couples TRBV27 to TRBJ2-7; 10 nucleotides agree with TRBD1. The CDR3 sequence is 14 residues long. The germline gives CDR1 MNHEY, CDR2 SMNVEV (reference sequence). Trimming cost V 8 bases and J 6 bases; bases outside gene matches: 10. The CDR3 nucleotides are TGTGCCAGCCAACCCGGGACAGGGGCCCTCGAGCAGTACTTC. This gives the protein CASQPGTGALEQYF.

V and J are TRBV28 and TRBJ2-7; TRBD1 matches 8 bases. Germline lookup yields CDR1 MDHEN and CDR2 SYDVKM. The CDR3 spans 15 residues. Unmatched junction bases numbered 10, after V lost 6 bases and J lost 3 bases. CDR3 in DNA: TGTGCCAGCAGGGATGGCCGAGGACAGGGCTACGAGCAGTACTTC. Encoded protein: CASRDGRGQGYEQYF. Variable domain in full (rest from reference TRBV28 and TRBJ2-7): DVKVTQSSRYLVKRTGEKVFLECVQDMDHENMFWYRQDPGLGLRLIYFSYDVKMKEKGDIPEGYSVSREKKERFSLILESASTNQTSMYLCASRDGRGQGYEQYFGPGTRLTVT.

The count of this clone is one. The gene calls are TRBV5-1 and TRBJ2-4; 10 positions agree with TRBD2. The CDR3 is 16 residues long. Per germline, CDR1 SGHRS and CDR2 YFSETQ. The ends lost 4 bases at V and 8 bases at J; junction bases unmatched: 12. CDR3 nucleotides: TGCGCCAGCAGCCCGGCGGGAGCGGGGGGGCAGGACATTCAGTACTTC. Protein: CASSPAGAGGQDIQYF.

With respect to this clone: This may be a read error: a much more frequent sequence differs by one nucleotide. The chain is built from TRBV6-5 and TRBJ2-7; possibly TRBD1 for D (5 bases). Germline V gives CDR1 MNHEY, CDR2 SVGAGI. V lost 5 bases and J lost 6, with 8 bases in between. The CDR3 sequence is 11 residues long. The CDR3 sequence: CASSDRGEQYF. The CDR3 DNA reads TGTGCCAGCAGTGACAGAGGCGAGCAGTACTTC.

The chain carries TRBV5-4 and TRBJ2-1; D possibly corresponds to TRBD2 (7 bases). Per germline, CDR1 SGHNT and CDR2 YYREEE (reference sequence). This CDR3 contains 15 residues. Trimming took off 1 base at V and 3 bases at J, with 11 bases between the two ends. CDR3 bases: TGTGCCAGCAGCTTGAGGGGGGGAGTCTACAATGAGCAGTTCTTC. This codes for CASSLRGGVYNEQFF.

The chain employs TRBV19 and TRBJ1-1, with 9 bases that match TRBD1. Germline trimming cut 5 bases from V and 1 base from J; bases unmatched to any gene: 5. From germline, CDR1 is LNHDA and CDR2 SQIVND (reference sequence). The CDR3 consists of 15 residues. CDR3 sequence reads: CASSEQGAGNTEAFF. CDR3 DNA sequence: TGTGCCAGTAGTGAACAGGGGGCCGGGAACACTGAAGCTTTCTTT.

Only a few counts were recorded for this clone. This chain joins TRBV6-6 and TRBJ1-4; D is uncertain. CDR3 length equals 16 residues. V lost 5 bases and J lost 7, with 20 bases in between. Germline values: CDR1 MNHNY, CDR2 SVGAGI (reference sequence). CDR3 residues: CASSHHQRERSEKLFF. CDR3 nucleotide sequence: TGTGCCAGCAGTCACCATCAGCGAGAACGGAGTGAAAAACTGTTTTTT.

V usage is TRBV5-6 and J usage is TRBJ1-1, with D hard to call. V lost 4 bases and J lost 1, with 8 bases in between. Germline loops: CDR1 SGHDT, CDR2 YYEEEE. The CDR3 totals 13 residues. Here the CDR3 DNA reads TGTGCCAGCAGCGGAGGGAGGAACACTGAAGCTTTCTTT. Its translation: CASSGGRNTEAFF.

This clone has just a few counts. The chain is built from TRBV7-2 and TRBJ2-3; maybe TRBD1 (5 bases). The CDR3 is made up of 15 amino acids. Germline V gives CDR1 SGHTA, CDR2 FQGNSA. V was clipped by 2 bases and J by 0 bases, with 9 bases between them. For the CDR3, the DNA is TGTGCCAGCAGCTTACCGGCAGGGAGCACAGATACGCAGTATTTT. Protein product: CASSLPAGSTDTQYF.

The genes are TRBV27 and TRBJ1-5, with unresolved D. V was cut by 2 bases and J by 7 bases, with 12 bases left in between. The germline gives CDR1 MNHEY, CDR2 SMNVEV (reference sequence). The CDR3 totals 14 residues. DNA of the CDR3: TGTGCCAGCAGTTTAGCCTCGACGGGGCAGCCCCAGCATTTT. Translation gives CASSLASTGQPQHF.

The chain uses TRBV30 and TRBJ1-2; weak D call: TRBD1 (6 bases). The CDR3 is made up of 12 amino acids. V lost 2 bases to trimming and J lost 8 bases, with 12 bases between them. CDR1 GTSNPN and CDR2 SVGIG come from the germline V gene (reference sequence). The DNA for the CDR3 is TGTGCCTGGAGTCGTGGCCAGGGGGGCTACACCTTC. This encodes CAWSRGQGGYTF.

This chain connects TRBV2 to TRBJ2-5; tentative D call: TRBD2 (5 bases). The CDR3 is 13 residues long. Trimming stripped 9 bases from V and 5 bases from J, with 16 bases between. CDR1 is SNHLY, CDR2 FYNNEI, per germline. The DNA for the CDR3 is TGTGCCAGTACCGGGCGGGTGAGGGAGACCCAGTACTTC. Residues: CASTGRVRETQYF.

The chain combines TRBV19 with TRBJ2-5; 10 bases match TRBD2. In germline, CDR1 is LNHDA, CDR2 SQIVND (reference sequence). Trimming cost V 6 bases and J 1 base; bases outside gene matches: 5. This CDR3 region has 15 residues. CDR3 loop: CASRSLAGAQETQYF. In DNA, the CDR3 is TGTGCCAGTAGAAGTCTAGCGGGGGCCCAAGAGACCCAGTACTTC.

This clone appeared a few times. The V and J genes are TRBV7-6 and TRBJ1-2; 11 bases line up with TRBD1. CDR1 SGHVS and CDR2 FNYEAQ come from the germline V gene. V lost 5 bases and J lost 8; bases outside the gene matches: 4. The CDR3 covers 13 residues. CDR3 nucleotide sequence: TGTGCCAGCAGCGTGGGACAGGGGGGCGGCTACACCTTC. This gives the protein CASSVGQGGGYTF.

The chain recombines TRBV6-5 with TRBJ1-1; D not certain. This CDR3 region has 11 residues. CDR1 MNHEY and CDR2 SVGAGI come from the germline V gene. V lost 6 bases to trimming and J lost 4 bases, with 6 bases between them. CDR3 amino acids: CASRRGTEAFF. CDR3 sequence (DNA): TGTGCCAGCAGGCGGGGCACTGAAGCTTTCTTT.

V and J are TRBV4-2 and TRBJ2-1; possible D gene TRBD2, 6 bases. Germline V CDR1 and CDR2: LGHNA, YNFKEQ. With 1 base removed from V and 8 bases from J, the gap between germline ends came to 9 bases. This CDR3 has 13 residues. CDR3 sequence reads: CASSQAGSDEQFF. The CDR3 bases are TGTGCCAGCAGCCAAGCCGGGAGCGATGAGCAGTTCTTC.